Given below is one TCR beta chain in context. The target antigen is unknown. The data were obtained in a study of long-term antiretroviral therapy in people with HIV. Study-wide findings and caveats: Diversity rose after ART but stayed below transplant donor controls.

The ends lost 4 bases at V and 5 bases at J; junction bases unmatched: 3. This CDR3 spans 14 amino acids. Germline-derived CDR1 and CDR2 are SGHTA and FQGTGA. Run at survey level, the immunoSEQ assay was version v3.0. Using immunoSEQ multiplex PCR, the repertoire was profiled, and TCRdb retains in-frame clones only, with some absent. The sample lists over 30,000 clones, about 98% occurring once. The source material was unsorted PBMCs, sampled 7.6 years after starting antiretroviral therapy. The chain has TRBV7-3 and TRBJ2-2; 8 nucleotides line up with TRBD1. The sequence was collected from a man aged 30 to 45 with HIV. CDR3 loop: CASSSDRGTGELFF. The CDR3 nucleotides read TGTGCCAGCAGCTCCGACAGGGGTACCGGGGAGCTGTTTTTT.